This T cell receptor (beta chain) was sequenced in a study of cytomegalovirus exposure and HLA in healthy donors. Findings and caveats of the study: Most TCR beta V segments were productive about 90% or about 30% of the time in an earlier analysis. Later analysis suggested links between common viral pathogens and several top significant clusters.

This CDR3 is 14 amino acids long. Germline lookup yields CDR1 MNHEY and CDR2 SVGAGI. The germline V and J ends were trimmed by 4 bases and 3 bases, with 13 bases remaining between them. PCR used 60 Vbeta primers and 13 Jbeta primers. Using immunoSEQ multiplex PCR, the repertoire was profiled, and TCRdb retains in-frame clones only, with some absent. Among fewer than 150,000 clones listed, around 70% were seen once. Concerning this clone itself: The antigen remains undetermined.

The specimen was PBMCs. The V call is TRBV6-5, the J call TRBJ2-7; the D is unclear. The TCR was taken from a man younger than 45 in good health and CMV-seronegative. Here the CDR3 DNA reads TGTGCCAGCAGTTTAATTGGCAACCGCTACGAGCAGTACTTC. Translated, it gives CASSLIGNRYEQYF.